These 8 T cell receptor beta chains were sequenced from one sample in a study of blood T cell repertoires in COVID-19. The assay was immunoSEQ multiplex PCR, and TCRdb's table has in-frame clones only and misses some. In the table there are roughly 150,000 clones, 84% of which are singletons. The sequenced sample was peripheral blood. These TCRs come from a woman older than 75 with COVID-19, enrolled during active disease.

The gene calls are TRBV3-1 (or the pseudogene TRBV3-2) and TRBJ1-6; 8 nucleotides agree with TRBD1. Germline lookup yields CDR1 LGHDT and CDR2 YNNKEL (reference sequence). With 1 base clipped from V and 9 bases from J, the junction kept 5 bases outside the gene matches. CDR3 length: 15 amino acids. CDR3 amino acids: CASSQARQGFSPLHF. CDR3 sequence (DNA): TGTGCCAGCAGCCAAGCGAGACAGGGGTTTTCACCCCTCCACTTT.

This chain connects TRBV29-1 to TRBJ2-5; D remains ambiguous. CDR3 length: 12 residues. The V gene's germline CDR1 is SQVTM and CDR2 ANQGSEA. The germline V and J ends were trimmed by 4 bases and 5 bases, with 11 bases remaining between them. The CDR3 sequence: CSVGLGSETQYF. The CDR3 coding sequence is TGCAGCGTTGGTCTAGGATCCGAGACCCAGTACTTC.

V usage is TRBV10-3 and J usage is TRBJ2-7; 8 nucleotides match TRBD1. CDR3 length equals 15 residues. Trimming took 4 bases from V and 4 from J; bases not matched to a gene: 9. Germline-derived CDR1 and CDR2 are ENHRY and SYGVKD. CDR3 sequence: CAISASTGGGYEQYF. In DNA form, the CDR3 reads TGTGCCATCAGTGCGAGTACAGGGGGTGGGTACGAGCAGTACTTC.

This clone was seen a handful of times. The CDR3: CASSSFRDRAYEQYF. The CDR3 coding sequence is TGTGCCAGCAGCTCCTTCCGGGACAGGGCCTACGAGCAGTACTTC. The chain combines TRBV7-6 with TRBJ2-7; 9 positions agree with TRBD1. J lost 2 bases, V lost 4 bases, and 6 bases had no gene match. Germline loops: CDR1 SGHVS, CDR2 FNYEAQ. The CDR3 totals 15 residues.

The chain has TRBV6-2 or TRBV6-3 and TRBJ1-2; D is unclear. The germline V and J ends were trimmed by 2 bases and 7 bases, with 8 bases remaining between them. The CDR3 runs to 12 residues. Germline CDR1 is MNHEY and CDR2 is SVGEGT. Here the CDR3 DNA reads TGTGCCAGCAGTTACAGTACAATTGGCTACACCTTC. Protein product: CASSYSTIGYTF.

The V gene is TRBV24-1, the J gene TRBJ2-3; D may be TRBD2 (6 bases). V was trimmed by 3 bases and J by 6 bases, leaving 15 bases between them. CDR1 and CDR2 from the germline V gene are KGHDR and SFDVKD. The CDR3 is made up of 15 amino acids. CDR3 residues: CATSDPRGGRDTQYF. CDR3 DNA: TGTGCCACCAGTGATCCGCGGGGAGGTCGGGATACGCAGTATTTT.

The chain uses TRBV10-3 and TRBJ1-2; tentatively, D is TRBD1 (6 bases). Deletions cut 4 bases from V and 5 bases from J, with 8 bases between. This CDR3 has 12 residues. Germline-derived CDR1 and CDR2 are ENHRY and SYGVKD. This CDR3 reads CAISVTGYGYTF. The CDR3 coding sequence is TGTGCCATCAGTGTAACAGGGTATGGCTACACCTTC.

This chain joins TRBV7-2 and TRBJ2-7, with D perhaps TRBD1 (5 bases). The germline V gene has CDR1 SGHTA and CDR2 FQGNSA. The CDR3 consists of 14 residues. The germline V and J ends were trimmed by 2 bases and 6 bases, with 14 bases remaining between them. In DNA form, the CDR3 reads TGTGCCAGCAGCTTATTGGGGCCTACGCGCGAGCAGTACTTC. It yields the protein CASSLLGPTREQYF.